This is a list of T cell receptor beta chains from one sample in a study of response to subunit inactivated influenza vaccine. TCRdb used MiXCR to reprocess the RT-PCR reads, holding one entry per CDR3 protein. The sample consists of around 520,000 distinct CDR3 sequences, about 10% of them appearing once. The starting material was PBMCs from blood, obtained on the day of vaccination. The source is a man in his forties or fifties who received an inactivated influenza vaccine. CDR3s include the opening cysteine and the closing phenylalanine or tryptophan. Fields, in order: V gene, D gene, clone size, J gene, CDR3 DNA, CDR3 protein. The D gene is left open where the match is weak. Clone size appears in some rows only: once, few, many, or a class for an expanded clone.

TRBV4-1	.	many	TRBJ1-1	TGCGCCAGCAGCCAAGCAGGGCCGAGGGAGGGGGCTTTCTTT	CASSQAGPREGAFF
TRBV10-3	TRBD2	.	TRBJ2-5	TGTGCCACTAGACTAGCGGGAGGGCCGGGGCAAGAGACCCAGTACTTC	CATRLAGGPGQETQYF
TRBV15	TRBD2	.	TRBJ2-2	TGTGCCACCGTCGACGGGGGGTACACCGGGGAGCTGTTTTTT	CATVDGGYTGELFF
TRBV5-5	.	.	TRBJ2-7	TGTGCCAGCAGCTGGACCGAGTACGAGCAGTACTTC	CASSWTEYEQYF
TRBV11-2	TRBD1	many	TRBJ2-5	TGTGCCAGCAGCTTAGGCACAGGGGACGGGGAGACCCAGTACTTC	CASSLGTGDGETQYF
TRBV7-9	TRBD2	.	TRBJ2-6	TGTGCCAGCATGCTAGCGGGAGCCGGGGCCAACGTCCTGACTTTC	CASMLAGAGANVLTF
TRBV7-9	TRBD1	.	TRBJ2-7	TGTGCCAGCAGCCCAGACAGGGAAGAGACCTACGAGCAGTACTTC	CASSPDREETYEQYF
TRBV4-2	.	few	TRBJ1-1	TGTGCCAGCAGCCAAGAGGTCCGGGAAATGAACACTGAAGCTTTCTTT	CASSQEVREMNTEAFF
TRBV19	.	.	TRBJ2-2	TGTGCCAGTAGTATTGCGCCTACGAACACCGGGGAGCTGTTTTTT	CASSIAPTNTGELFF
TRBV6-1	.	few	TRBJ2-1	TGTGCCAGCACTCCCGACTGGCGGGGGCAGCAGTTCTTC	CASTPDWRGQQFF
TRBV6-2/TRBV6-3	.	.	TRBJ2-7	TGTGCCAGCAGTTACTCAAGGCAGGCAAATTCCTACGAGCAGTACTTC	CASSYSRQANSYEQYF
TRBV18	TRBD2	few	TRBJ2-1	TGTGCCAGCTCACCGGGACTAGCGGGAGTGTTCAATGAGCAGTTCTTC	CASSPGLAGVFNEQFF
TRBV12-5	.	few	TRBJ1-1	TGTGCTAGTGGTCCAGATTCTAGGGTCACTGAAGCTTTCTTT	CASGPDSRVTEAFF
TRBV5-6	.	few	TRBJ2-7	TGTGCCAGCAGCCGGGACGGCCTATACTACGAGCAGTACTTC	CASSRDGLYYEQYF
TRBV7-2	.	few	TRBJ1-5	TGTGCCAGCAGAAAAACAGGGAATAGCAATCAGCCCCAGCATTTT	CASRKTGNSNQPQHF
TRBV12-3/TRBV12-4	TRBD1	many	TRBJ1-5	TGTGCCAGCAGTCAGGGGGCGGGTCAGCCCCAGCATTTT	CASSQGAGQPQHF
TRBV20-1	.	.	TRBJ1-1	TGCAGCACCCTCCAGGGCGGTTTGAACACTGAAGCTTTCTTT	CSTLQGGLNTEAFF
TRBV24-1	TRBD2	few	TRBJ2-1	TGTGCCACCAGTGATCGGGGCGGGAGGTCCTACAATGAGCAGTTCTTC	CATSDRGGRSYNEQFF
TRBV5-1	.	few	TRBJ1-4	TGCGCCAGCAGCTTGAGGGCTCCTAATGAAAAACTGTTTTTT	CASSLRAPNEKLFF
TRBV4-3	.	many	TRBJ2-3	TGCGCCAGCAGCCAAGACAGAGATACGCAGTATTTT	CASSQDRDTQYF
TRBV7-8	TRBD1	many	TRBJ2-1	TGTGCCAGCAGCTTTCGGACAGGCCTATACAATGAGCAGTTCTTC	CASSFRTGLYNEQFF
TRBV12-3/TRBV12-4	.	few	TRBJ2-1	TGTGCCAGCAGTTCGGCGGCGTCCTACAATGAGCAGTTCTTC	CASSSAASYNEQFF
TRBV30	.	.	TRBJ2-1	TGTGCCTGGAGTGTAGAGTCCGATGAGCAGTTCTTC	CAWSVESDEQFF
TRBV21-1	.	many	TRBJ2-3	TGTGCCAGCAGCCTAAATTTGGGACAGGGGAGAACAGATACGCAGTATTTT	CASSLNLGQGRTDTQYF
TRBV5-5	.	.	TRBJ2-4	TGTGCCAGCAGCTTGGTACGGAGCCTAGCCAAAAACATTCAGTACTTC	CASSLVRSLAKNIQYF
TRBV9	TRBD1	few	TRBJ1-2	TGTGCCAGCAGCGGGGACAGTTGGAACTATGGCTACACCTTC	CASSGDSWNYGYTF
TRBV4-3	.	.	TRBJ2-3	TGCGCCAGCAGCCAAGAAAAGCGGAGCACAGATACGCAGTATTTT	CASSQEKRSTDTQYF
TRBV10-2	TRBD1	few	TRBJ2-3	TGCGCCACAAGACAGGGGGCGTCAGATACGCAGTATTTT	CATRQGASDTQYF
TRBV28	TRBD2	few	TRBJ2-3	TGTGCCAGCAGAGTAGCGGGAGGGTCGGATACGCAGTATTTT	CASRVAGGSDTQYF
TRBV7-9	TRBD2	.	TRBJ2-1	TGTGCCAGCAGCCTAGGGACTAGCGCTAAAAACAATGAGCAGTTCTTC	CASSLGTSAKNNEQFF
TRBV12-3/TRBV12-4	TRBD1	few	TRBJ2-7	TGTGCCAGCAGTTTAGAAGTCGACAGGGCTACGGAGCAGTACTTC	CASSLEVDRATEQYF
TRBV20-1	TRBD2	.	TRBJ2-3	TGCAGTGCTAATGAACCGGGACTAGCAGATACGCAGTATTTT	CSANEPGLADTQYF
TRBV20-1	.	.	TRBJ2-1	TGCAGTGCTAGAGTCGGGGACAATGAGCAGTTCTTC	CSARVGDNEQFF
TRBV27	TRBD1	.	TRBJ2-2	TGTGCCAGCAGCAACCTAGTCACAGGGGGTATCGGACCCGGGGAGCTGTTTTTT	CASSNLVTGGIGPGELFF
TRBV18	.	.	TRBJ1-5	TGTGCCAGCTCACTCCCCGGGGGGCAGGACAATCAGCCCCAGCATTTT	CASSLPGGQDNQPQHF